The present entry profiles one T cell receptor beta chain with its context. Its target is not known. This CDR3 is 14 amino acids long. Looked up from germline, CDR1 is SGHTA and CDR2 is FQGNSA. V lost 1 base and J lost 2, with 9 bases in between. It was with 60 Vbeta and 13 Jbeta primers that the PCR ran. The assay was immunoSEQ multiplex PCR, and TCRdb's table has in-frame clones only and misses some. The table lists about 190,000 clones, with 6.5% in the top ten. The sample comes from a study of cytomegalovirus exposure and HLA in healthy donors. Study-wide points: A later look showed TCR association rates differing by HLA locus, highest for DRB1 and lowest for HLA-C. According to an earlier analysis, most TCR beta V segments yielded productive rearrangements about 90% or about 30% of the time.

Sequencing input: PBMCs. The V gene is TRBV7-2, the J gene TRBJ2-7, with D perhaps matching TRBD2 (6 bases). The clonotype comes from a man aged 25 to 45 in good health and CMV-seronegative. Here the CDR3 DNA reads TGTGCCAGCAGCTTAGGGACTACAGCCTACGAGCAGTACTTC. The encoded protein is CASSLGTTAYEQYF.